The rows below give T cell receptor beta chains drawn from one sample of a study of chemoradiotherapy in HPV16-positive cancers. Assay: immunoSEQ multiplex PCR; the TCRdb copy retains only in-frame clones and omits some. The profile shows some 24,000 clones, approximately 94% of them singletons. Sample acquisition took place from a patient who underwent chemoradiotherapy. The receptors were sampled from a human donor with HPV-associated anogenital cancer. Both conserved end residues are part of each CDR3. Fields, in order: J gene, clone size, V gene, D gene, CDR3 DNA, CDR3 protein. The D gene is left open where the match is weak. Size is stated for part of the rows, as once, few or many counts, or as a class when the clone is expanded.

TRBJ1-1,.,TRBV5-6,.,TGTGCCAGCAGCTTGGGGCAGGTTTTCGAAGCTTTCTTT,CASSLGQVFEAFF
TRBJ2-1,.,TRBV11-2,.,TGTGCCAGCAGCTTAGATGTCGGCTCCTACAATGAGCAGTTCTTC,CASSLDVGSYNEQFF
TRBJ1-6,.,TRBV7-2,.,TGTGCCAGCAAATCGGGACATTATAATTCACCCCTCCACTTT,CASKSGHYNSPLHF
TRBJ2-3,once,TRBV19,.,TGTGCCAGTAGTATGAGGAGGGGGCAGGTTCTGGCAGATACGCAGTATTTT,CASSMRRGQVLADTQYF
TRBJ1-1,.,TRBV19,TRBD1,TGTGCCAGTAGTATCGGACAGGGTGTGACTGAAGCTTTCTTT,CASSIGQGVTEAFF
TRBJ1-5,few,TRBV2,TRBD1,TGTGCCAGCAGGGGGACAGGGGCCACAGGGCCCCAGCATTTT,CASRGTGATGPQHF
TRBJ2-7,.,TRBV27,TRBD1,TGTGCCAGCAGACTCAAACCGGGACAGGGGGCCTACGAGCAGTACTTC,CASRLKPGQGAYEQYF
TRBJ1-2,.,TRBV5-1,.,TGCGCCAGCAGCTTGGGGGATCTGAAGACCTATGGCTACACCTTC,CASSLGDLKTYGYTF
TRBJ2-1,few,TRBV7-2,.,TGTGCCAGCAGGGGACGGGCCGCCTACAATGAGCAGTTCTTC,CASRGRAAYNEQFF
TRBJ2-1,.,TRBV27,TRBD2,TGTGCCAGCAGTTTAGGACTAGCGGGGAACAATGAGCAGTTCTTC,CASSLGLAGNNEQFF
TRBJ1-4,.,TRBV14,.,TGTGCCAGCAGCCAAGTAGGGGTTACAGAAAAACTGTTTTTT,CASSQVGVTEKLFF
TRBJ2-2,.,TRBV12-5,TRBD1,TGTGCTAGTGCCGGGGCCGGGACAGCCGTTAGGACCGGGGAGCTGTTTTTT,CASAGAGTAVRTGELFF
TRBJ1-2,.,TRBV11-2,.,TGTGCCAGCAGCTCCACGGACTCCCGGGGTGGCTATGGCTACACCTTC,CASSSTDSRGGYGYTF
TRBJ1-1,once,TRBV6-1,.,TGTGCCAGCAGTGAAGAGCGGGGCCGAAGGGAAGCTTTCTTT,CASSEERGRREAFF
TRBJ1-1,once,TRBV7-8,.,TGTGCCAGCAGCCCGATGTGGAACACTGAAGCTTTCTTT,CASSPMWNTEAFF
TRBJ2-7,.,TRBV5-1,.,TGCGCCAGCAGCTTACTTCAGGGTCCGCCTGGCGAGCAGTACTTC,CASSLLQGPPGEQYF
TRBJ2-6,.,TRBV5-4,.,TGTGCCAGCAGCTTTGAGGTGTCTGGGGCCAACGTCCTGACTTTC,CASSFEVSGANVLTF
TRBJ1-2,.,TRBV25-1,TRBD1,TGTGCCAGATTTGGGGGACAGGGAGCTAACTATGGCTACACCTTC,CARFGGQGANYGYTF
TRBJ2-1,.,TRBV5-4,TRBD2,TGTGCCAGCTCCTCAAGCGGGGTCCCCTACAATGAGCAGTTCTTC,CASSSSGVPYNEQFF
TRBJ2-7,.,TRBV5-1,TRBD1,TGCGCCAGCAGCACCCAGGGGGATCCCTCCTACGAGCAGTACTTC,CASSTQGDPSYEQYF
TRBJ1-1,.,TRBV7-8,TRBD1,TGTGCCAGCAGCCACGGCGGCGACAGGGGCACTGAAGCTTTCTTT,CASSHGGDRGTEAFF
TRBJ1-1,.,TRBV10-3,.,TGTGCCATCAGTGACGTGTCGGGGGGGGTTGAAGCTTTCTTT,CAISDVSGGVEAFF
TRBJ2-1,.,TRBV5-1,TRBD2,TGCGCCAGCAGCTCCCGACTAGCGGGAGTGAATGAGCAGTTCTTC,CASSSRLAGVNEQFF
TRBJ2-3,.,TRBV20-1,.,TGCAGTGCCAGGAACACAGATACGCAGTATTTT,CSARNTDTQYF
TRBJ2-1,once,TRBV7-8,.,TGTGCCAGCAGCCAACGACAAGGGGGAGGGTTTTTTTCCGGGCAGTTCTTC,CASSQRQGGGFFSGQFF
TRBJ1-5,.,TRBV11-2,.,TGTGCCAGCAGCTTAGAAGGGGGGAGCAATCAGCCCCAGCATTTT,CASSLEGGSNQPQHF
TRBJ2-5,.,TRBV5-1,TRBD1,TGCGCCAGCAGCTTGGAGACAGGGGTGGAAGAGACCCAGTACTTC,CASSLETGVEETQYF
TRBJ2-1,.,TRBV11-3,.,TGTGCCAGCACCAATGTACCGGAATTCTACAATGAGCAGTTCTTC,CASTNVPEFYNEQFF
TRBJ2-1,.,TRBV5-6,TRBD2,TGTGCCAGCACCGGACTAAGGACTAGCGGTTCCTACAATGAGCAGTTCTTC,CASTGLRTSGSYNEQFF